Each of the 21 T cell receptor beta chains below was sequenced from the same sample in a study of cytomegalovirus exposure and HLA in healthy donors. The PCR contained 60 Vbeta and 13 Jbeta primers. TCRdb's copy holds only in-frame clones and misses some; the assay was immunoSEQ multiplex PCR. This table has 100,000 to 150,000 clones, roughly 81% appearing once. The material sequenced was PBMCs. The receptor set was obtained from a woman under 40 in good health and CMV-seronegative.

As DNA, the CDR3 is TGTGCCAGCAGGGGGACACAGAATTCACCCCTCCACTTT. Its translation is CASRGTQNSPLHF. This rearrangement joins TRBV6-5 to TRBJ1-6; D is possibly TRBD1 (6 bases). V lost 6 bases and J 7 bases, leaving 10 bases between the germline ends. CDR3 length equals 13 residues. Germline V gene lookup returns CDR1 MNHEY and CDR2 SVGAGI.

The J gene is TRBJ1-2, the V gene TRBV7-9; TRBD1 might be the D (6 bases). Trimming took 6 bases from V and 6 from J, leaving 11 bases between them. This CDR3 is built from 12 residues. Germline V CDR1 and CDR2: SEHNR, FQNEAQ (reference sequence). The CDR3 nucleotides are TGTGCCAGCAGTCTACAGGGTGATGGCTACACCTTC. Its translation: CASSLQGDGYTF.

The J gene is TRBJ1-2, the V gene TRBV30; D is perhaps TRBD1 (5 bases). There are 13 residues in the CDR3. The V and J ends lost 4 bases and 2 bases respectively, with 11 bases between them. Germline V CDR1 and CDR2: GTSNPN, SVGIG (reference sequence). The CDR3 protein is CAWNIPGNYGYTF. CDR3 coding DNA: TGTGCCTGGAACATCCCAGGGAACTATGGCTACACCTTC.

V gene TRBV12-5 combines with J gene TRBJ2-1, with 12 bases lining up with TRBD2. Germline loops: CDR1 LGHNT, CDR2 FRNRAP. The J segment lost 9 bases and the V segment lost 1 base, leaving 7 bases of the junction unmatched. This CDR3 comprises 16 residues. The CDR3 spells CASGLGLAGVGGEQFF. In DNA form, the CDR3 reads TGTGCTAGTGGTTTGGGACTAGCGGGAGTAGGTGGTGAGCAGTTCTTC.

The CDR3 loop reads CASSGRSQETQYF. The CDR3 DNA sequence: TGTGCCAGCAGCGGTCGATCTCAAGAGACCCAGTACTTC. The V gene is TRBV2, the J gene TRBJ2-5; no firm D call. V lost 6 bases to trimming and J lost 2 bases, with 10 bases between them. Germline-derived CDR1 and CDR2 are SNHLY and FYNNEI. The CDR3 covers 13 residues. Supplemented by reference TRBV2 and TRBJ2-5, the full variable domain reads EPEVTQTPSHQVTQMGQEVILRCVPISNHLYFYWYRQILGQKVEFLVSFYNNEISEKSEIFDDQFSVERPDGSNFTLKIRSTKLEDSAMYFCASSGRSQETQYFGPGTRLLVL.

This rearrangement joins TRBV19 to TRBJ1-1; D might be TRBD1 (6 bases). V shed 5 bases and J shed 4 bases, with 8 bases lying between them. Germline CDR1 is LNHDA and CDR2 is SQIVND (reference sequence). CDR3 length: 12 amino acids. The CDR3 loop is CASSYRATEAFF. The CDR3 region has the DNA TGTGCCAGTAGTTACAGGGCCACTGAAGCTTTCTTT. Looking up the rest from reference TRBV19 and TRBJ1-1 gives the full variable domain: DGGITQSPKYLFRKEGQNVTLSCEQNLNHDAMYWYRQDPGQGLRLIYYSQIVNDFQKGDIAEGYSVSREKKESFPLTVTSAQKNPTAFYLCASSYRATEAFFGQGTRLTVV.

The rearrangement links TRBV7-6 to TRBJ1-2, with 9 nucleotides matching TRBD1. J gave up 1 base and V 8 bases, and 8 bases lay outside the gene matches. CDR1 SGHVS and CDR2 FNYEAQ come from the germline V gene. The CDR3 has 15 residues. CDR3 in amino acids: CASPGRTGDNYGYTF. CDR3 coding DNA: TGTGCCAGCCCAGGTAGGACAGGGGATAACTATGGCTACACCTTC.

This clone was recorded a few times. This chain uses TRBV7-2 with TRBJ1-2, with 9 nucleotides matching TRBD1. CDR1 and CDR2 from the germline V gene are SGHTA and FQGNSA. This CDR3 spans 15 amino acids. Losses at the gene ends were 4 bases for V and 5 bases for J; bases not matched to a gene: 8. CDR3 protein: CASSYTGTGKYGYTF. DNA for the CDR3: TGTGCCAGCAGCTACACCGGGACAGGGAAGTATGGCTACACCTTC.

This clone was picked up a small number of times. The chain couples TRBV18 to TRBJ2-2; TRBD1 agrees at 9 bases. The CDR3 loop spans 16 amino acids. The junction had 1 base not matched to a gene; V was cut back by 0 bases and J by 2 bases. CDR1 is KGHSH and CDR2 is LQKENI in the germline V gene. This CDR3 is CASSPPGQGNTGELFF. Here the CDR3 DNA reads TGTGCCAGCTCACCACCGGGACAGGGAAACACCGGGGAGCTGTTTTTT.

The rearrangement links TRBV2 to TRBJ2-1; maybe TRBD2 (5 bases). Trimming stripped 2 bases from V and 9 bases from J, with 14 bases between. The CDR3 has 14 residues. Germline CDR1 SNHLY, CDR2 FYNNEI. The CDR3 is CASSEPREYGEQFF. The CDR3 nucleotides read TGTGCCAGCAGTGAACCGAGGGAGTACGGTGAGCAGTTCTTC.

The V and J genes are TRBV5-1 and TRBJ2-5, with 7 nucleotides matching TRBD1. Looked up from germline, CDR1 is SGHRS and CDR2 is YFSETQ. Losses at the gene ends were 0 bases for V and 2 bases for J; bases not matched to a gene: 4. The CDR3 is made up of 15 amino acids. The DNA for the CDR3 is TGCGCCAGCAGCTTGGAGGACAGGCGACAAGAGACCCAGTACTTC. This encodes CASSLEDRRQETQYF.

As to this clone: The junction departs from germline at one end; a sequencing error may be responsible. The chain links TRBV7-9 to TRBJ1-5, with D possibly matching TRBD1 (6 bases). The CDR3 is 14 residues long. The germline V gene has CDR1 SEHNR and CDR2 FQNEAQ (reference sequence). The CDR3 sequence: CSSSPPGGNQPQHF. CDR3 coding DNA: TGTTCCAGCAGCCCCCCAGGGGGCAATCAGCCCCAGCATTTT.

The V and J genes are TRBV5-1 and TRBJ2-7; D perhaps matches TRBD2 (6 bases). Gene TRBJ2-5 matches the end of the DNA better, so the J call may be wrong. The V gene's germline CDR1 is SGHRS and CDR2 YFSETQ. This CDR3 spans 14 amino acids. For the CDR3, the DNA is TGCGCCAGCAGCTTGGGACTAGGGGAAGAGACCCAGTACTTC. Amino acids: CASSLGLGEETQYF.

This clone showed up just a few times. The rearrangement links TRBV7-2 to TRBJ2-7, with D unresolved. Germline values: CDR1 SGHTA, CDR2 FQGNSA. The ends were cut back, 1 base at V and 3 bases at J, with 10 bases in the middle. This CDR3 has 14 residues. The CDR3: CASSLVPILYEQYF. CDR3 DNA: TGTGCCAGCAGCTTAGTCCCTATTCTCTACGAGCAGTACTTC.

This clone is labeled as medium-sized. The chain employs TRBV28 and TRBJ2-7, with 8 bases that match TRBD1. Germline CDR1 reads MDHEN; CDR2 reads SYDVKM. The CDR3 runs to 15 residues. Losses at the gene ends were 6 bases for V and 2 bases for J; bases not matched to a gene: 9. The CDR3 sequence is CASSSPGTGPYEQYF. The CDR3 DNA reads TGTGCCAGCAGCTCCCCCGGGACAGGACCCTACGAGCAGTACTTC.

The chain uses TRBV20-1 and TRBJ2-2; D perhaps matches TRBD1 (5 bases). The CDR3 runs to 11 residues. Between the trimmed V and J ends, which lost 3 bases and 9 bases, there was a span of 8 bases. Germline V gene lookup returns CDR1 DFQATT and CDR2 SNEGSKA (reference sequence). Here the CDR3 DNA reads TGCAGTGCTAGCCAGGGCCGGGAGCTGTTTTTT. Translated, it gives CSASQGRELFF.

The gene calls are TRBV18 and TRBJ2-7; a weak D match, TRBD2 (6 bases). Germline V gene data show CDR1 as KGHSH and CDR2 as LQKENI. Trimming removed 3 bases at V and 5 bases at J, with 17 bases between. The CDR3 length is 15 residues. CDR3 residues: CASSPQTDGGNEQYF. Written as DNA, the CDR3 is TGTGCCAGCTCACCCCAGACAGACGGAGGGAACGAGCAGTACTTC.

The chain is built from TRBV7-6 and TRBJ2-1; D remains ambiguous. The CDR3 covers 15 residues. Germline CDR1 and CDR2: SGHVS and FNYEAQ. The V and J ends lost 0 bases and 2 bases respectively, with 8 bases between them. The CDR3 bases are TGTGCCAGCAGCTTAGCGCCGAACACCTACAATGAGCAGTTCTTC. Translation: CASSLAPNTYNEQFF.

J is TRBJ2-3 and V is TRBV5-4; TRBD2 aligns across 12 bases. There are 18 residues in the CDR3. The ends lost 4 bases at V and 6 bases at J; junction bases unmatched: 15. Germline V gives CDR1 SGHNT, CDR2 YYREEE (reference sequence). CDR3 loop: CASSSALTSGGPGDTQYF. Here the CDR3 DNA reads TGTGCCAGCAGCAGCGCCTTGACTAGCGGGGGCCCGGGTGATACGCAGTATTTT.

J is TRBJ2-1 and V is TRBV6-6; weak D call: TRBD1 (6 bases). This CDR3 comprises 15 residues. CDR1 and CDR2 from the germline V gene are MNHNY and SVGAGI (reference sequence). The germline V and J ends were trimmed by 6 bases and 5 bases, with 17 bases remaining between them. The CDR3 DNA is TGTGCCAGCAGGACTACCGGGACACATAACAATGAGCAGTTCTTC. Its translation: CASRTTGTHNNEQFF.

This clone was counted a single time. The chain carries TRBV7-6 and TRBJ1-1; the D is unclear. The V gene lost 4 bases and the J gene lost 7 bases, with 13 bases spanning the gap. There are 13 residues in the CDR3. CDR1 SGHVS and CDR2 FNYEAQ come from the germline V gene. This CDR3 reads CASSSPSTVEAFF. CDR3 nucleotide sequence: TGTGCCAGCAGCTCCCCATCCACAGTTGAAGCTTTCTTT.